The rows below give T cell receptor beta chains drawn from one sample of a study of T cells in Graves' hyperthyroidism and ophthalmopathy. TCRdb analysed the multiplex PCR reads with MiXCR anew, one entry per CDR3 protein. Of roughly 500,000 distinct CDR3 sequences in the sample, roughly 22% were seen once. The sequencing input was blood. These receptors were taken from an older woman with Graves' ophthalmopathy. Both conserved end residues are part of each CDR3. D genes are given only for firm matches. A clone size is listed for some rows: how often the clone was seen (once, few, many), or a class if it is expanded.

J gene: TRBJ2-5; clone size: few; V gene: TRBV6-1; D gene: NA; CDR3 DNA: TGTGCCAGCAGTGAAGCGGCGGGAGAGACCCAGTACTTC; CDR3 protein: CASSEAAGETQYF
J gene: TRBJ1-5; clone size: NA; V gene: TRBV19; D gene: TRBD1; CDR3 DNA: TGTGCCAGTAGTACGACAGGGACACCGAGCAATCAGCCCCAGCATTTT; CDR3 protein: CASSTTGTPSNQPQHF
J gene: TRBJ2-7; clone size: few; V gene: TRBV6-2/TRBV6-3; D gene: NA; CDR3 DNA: TGTGCCAGCAGTTACTCGACAGGTTTCGAGCAGTACTTC; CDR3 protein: CASSYSTGFEQYF
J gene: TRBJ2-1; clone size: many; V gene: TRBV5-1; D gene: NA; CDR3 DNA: TGCGCCAGCAGCCCGGGGGGCGGCAATGAGCAGTTCTTC; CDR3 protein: CASSPGGGNEQFF
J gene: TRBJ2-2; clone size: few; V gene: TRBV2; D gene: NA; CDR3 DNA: TGTGCCAGCAGTGAACAGGGACCACCCACCGGGGAGCTGTTTTTT; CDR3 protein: CASSEQGPPTGELFF
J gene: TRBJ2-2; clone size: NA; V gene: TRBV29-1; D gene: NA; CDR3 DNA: TGCAGCGCCGTGGAGGGCCGTAGTCCCGGGGAGCTGTTTTTT; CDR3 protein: CSAVEGRSPGELFF
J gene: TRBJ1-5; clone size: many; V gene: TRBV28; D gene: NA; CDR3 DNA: TGTGCCAGCAGTTTAAGCCAGGGTAATCAGCCCCAGCATTTT; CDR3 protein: CASSLSQGNQPQHF
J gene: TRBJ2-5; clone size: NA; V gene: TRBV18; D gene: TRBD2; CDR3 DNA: TGTGCCAGCTCACCAACTAGCGGGGCTTTGACCCAGTACTTC; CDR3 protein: CASSPTSGALTQYF
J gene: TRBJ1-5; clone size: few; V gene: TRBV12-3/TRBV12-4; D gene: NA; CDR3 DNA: TGTGCCAGCAATCAAGGCAGCAATCAGCCCCAGCATTTT; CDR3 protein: CASNQGSNQPQHF
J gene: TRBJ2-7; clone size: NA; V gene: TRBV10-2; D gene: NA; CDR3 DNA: TGCGCCGCGACCCTACCCGGTCGTGACGAGCAGTACTTC; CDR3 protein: CAATLPGRDEQYF
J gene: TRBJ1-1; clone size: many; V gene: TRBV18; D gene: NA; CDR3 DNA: TGTGCCAGCTCACAGGACATCTCGCTGAACACTGAAGCTTTCTTT; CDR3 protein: CASSQDISLNTEAFF
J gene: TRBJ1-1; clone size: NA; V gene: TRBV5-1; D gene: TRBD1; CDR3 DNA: TGCGCCAGCACTCGGGACAGGGCTTACACTGAAGCTTTCTTT; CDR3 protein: CASTRDRAYTEAFF
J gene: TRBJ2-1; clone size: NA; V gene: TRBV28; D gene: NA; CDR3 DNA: TGTGCCAGCAGTTCCGGGACAAGGAGCTCCTACAATGAGCAGTTCTTC; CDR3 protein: CASSSGTRSSYNEQFF
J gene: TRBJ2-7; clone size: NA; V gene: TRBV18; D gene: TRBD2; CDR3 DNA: TGTGCCAGCTCACCTCAGCGGGAGGGCTACGAGCAGTACTTC; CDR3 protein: CASSPQREGYEQYF
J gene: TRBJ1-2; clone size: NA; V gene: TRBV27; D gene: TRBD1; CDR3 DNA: TGTGCCAGCAGTTTATTGCTTGGACAGGGGGTACCTTCGTATGGCTACACCTTC; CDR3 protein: CASSLLLGQGVPSYGYTF
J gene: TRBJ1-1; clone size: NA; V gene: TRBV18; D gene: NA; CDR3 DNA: TGTGCCAGCTCAGGGGGTATTTGGACTACTGAAGCTTTCTTT; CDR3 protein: CASSGGIWTTEAFF
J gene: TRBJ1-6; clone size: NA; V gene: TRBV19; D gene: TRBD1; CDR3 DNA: TGTGCCAGCTCCGGGACAGGGCAATCACCCCTCCACTTT; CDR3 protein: CASSGTGQSPLHF
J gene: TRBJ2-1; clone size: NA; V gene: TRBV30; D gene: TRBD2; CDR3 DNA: TGTGCCTGGAGTCAGACTAGCGGGATGGGTGGTGGGCAGTTCTTC; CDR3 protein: CAWSQTSGMGGGQFF
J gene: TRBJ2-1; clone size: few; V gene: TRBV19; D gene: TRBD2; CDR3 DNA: TGTGCCAGTAGTATCGACCGTAGCGGGGCCTACAATGAGCAGTTCTTC; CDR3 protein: CASSIDRSGAYNEQFF
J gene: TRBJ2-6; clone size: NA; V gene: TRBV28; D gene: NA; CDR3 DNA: TGTGCCAGCAGAGTCGCTGGGGCCAACGTCCTGACTTTC; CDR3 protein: CASRVAGANVLTF
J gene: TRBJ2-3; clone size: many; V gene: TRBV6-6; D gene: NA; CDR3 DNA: TGTGCCAGCAGTTACGGTGTCAGGGTACAATCGACAGATACGCAGTATTTT; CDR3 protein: CASSYGVRVQSTDTQYF
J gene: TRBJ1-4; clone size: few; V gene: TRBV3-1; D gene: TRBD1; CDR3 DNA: TGTGCCAGCAGCCCGCGGGGACAGGGGGTCGCAACTAATGAAAAACTGTTTTTT; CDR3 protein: CASSPRGQGVATNEKLFF
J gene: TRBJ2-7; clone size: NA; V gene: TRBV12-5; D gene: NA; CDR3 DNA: TGTGCTAGTGGTTTGGTACTAAAAAGCTCCTACGAGCAGTACTTC; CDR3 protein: CASGLVLKSSYEQYF
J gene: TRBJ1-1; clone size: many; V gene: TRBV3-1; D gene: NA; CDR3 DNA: TGTGCCAGCAGCCATTTAGCAGTGAGGACTGAAGCTTTCTTT; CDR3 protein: CASSHLAVRTEAFF
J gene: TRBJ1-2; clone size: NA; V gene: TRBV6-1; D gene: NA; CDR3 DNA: TGTGCCAGCAATGAAGCTGGAGGGGCCTATGGCTACACCTTC; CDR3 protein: CASNEAGGAYGYTF
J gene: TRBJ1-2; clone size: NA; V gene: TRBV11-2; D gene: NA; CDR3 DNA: TGTGCCAGCAGCTTAGATGTAGGGGGCTATGGCTACACCTTC; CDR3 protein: CASSLDVGGYGYTF
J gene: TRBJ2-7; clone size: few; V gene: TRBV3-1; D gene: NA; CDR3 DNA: TGTGCCAGCACTCCTAGCTTTGGGTCCTACGAGCAGTACTTC; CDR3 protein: CASTPSFGSYEQYF
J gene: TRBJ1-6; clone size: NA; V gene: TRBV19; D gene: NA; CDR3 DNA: TGTGCCAGCCAAGGGGGATCCTATAATTCACCCCTCCACTTT; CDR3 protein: CASQGGSYNSPLHF
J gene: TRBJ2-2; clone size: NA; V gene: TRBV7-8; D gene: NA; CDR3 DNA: TGCGCCAGCAGCCAAGAAGCCCAGAGCAGAATAACCGGGGAGCTGTTTTTT; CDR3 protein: CASSQEAQSRITGELFF
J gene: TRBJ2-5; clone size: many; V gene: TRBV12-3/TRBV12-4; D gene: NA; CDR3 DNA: TGTGCCAGCAGTTTAAGGGGTCTCCAAGAGACCCAGTACTTC; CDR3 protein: CASSLRGLQETQYF
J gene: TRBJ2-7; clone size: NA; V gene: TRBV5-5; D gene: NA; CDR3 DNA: TGTGCCAGCATCTCTCCGGAAAGGGCTGAGTACGAGCAGTACTTC; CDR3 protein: CASISPERAEYEQYF
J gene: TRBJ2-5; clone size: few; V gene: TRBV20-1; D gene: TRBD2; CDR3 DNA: TGCAGTGCTAGAGATGGGACTAGCGGAGACTACCAAGAGACCCAGTACTTC; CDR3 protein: CSARDGTSGDYQETQYF
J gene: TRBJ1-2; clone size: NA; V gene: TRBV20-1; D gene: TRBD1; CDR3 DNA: TGCAGTGCTAGGTCCAAAGGGACAGCCAAGGCTTATGGCTACACCTTC; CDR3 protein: CSARSKGTAKAYGYTF
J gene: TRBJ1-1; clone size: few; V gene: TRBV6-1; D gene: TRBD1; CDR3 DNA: TGTGCCAGCAGTTCCGACAGGGGATTGAACACTGAAGCTTTCTTT; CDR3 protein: CASSSDRGLNTEAFF
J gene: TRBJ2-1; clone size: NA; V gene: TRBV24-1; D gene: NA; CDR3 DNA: TGTGCCACCGGCGAAGGCTACAATGAGCAGTTCTTC; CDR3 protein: CATGEGYNEQFF
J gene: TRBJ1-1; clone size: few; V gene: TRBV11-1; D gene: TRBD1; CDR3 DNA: TGTGCCAGCAGCTTAGACGTGAGACAGGGGGCGGCAACTGAAGCTTTCTTT; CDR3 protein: CASSLDVRQGAATEAFF
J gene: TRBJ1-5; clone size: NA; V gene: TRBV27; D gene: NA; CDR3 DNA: TGTGCCACTGGGGGGAATCAGCCCCAGCATTTT; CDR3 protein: CATGGNQPQHF
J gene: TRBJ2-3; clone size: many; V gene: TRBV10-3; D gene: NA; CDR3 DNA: TGTGCCATCACCGGGACCACTCGCACAGATACGCAGTATTTT; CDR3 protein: CAITGTTRTDTQYF
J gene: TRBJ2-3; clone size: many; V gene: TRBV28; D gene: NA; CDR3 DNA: TGTGCCAGCAGTCCCCACCCTGGGGCAGACTTTACAAGTACAGATACGCAGTATTTT; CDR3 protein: CASSPHPGADFTSTDTQYF
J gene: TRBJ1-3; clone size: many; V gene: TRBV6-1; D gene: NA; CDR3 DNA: TGTGCCAGCAGCCCACAAGGCGAAGGGGTTATCTCTGGAAACACCATATATTTT; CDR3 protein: CASSPQGEGVISGNTIYF
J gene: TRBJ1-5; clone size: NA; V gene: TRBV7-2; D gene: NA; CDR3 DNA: TGTGCCAGCAGCTTATCCATAGGCTCGACACATCAGCCCCAGCATTTT; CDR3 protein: CASSLSIGSTHQPQHF
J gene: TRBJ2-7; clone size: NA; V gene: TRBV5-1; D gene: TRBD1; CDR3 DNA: TGCGCCAGCAGCTTACAGGGGGGAGACTACGAGCAGTACTTC; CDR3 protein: CASSLQGGDYEQYF
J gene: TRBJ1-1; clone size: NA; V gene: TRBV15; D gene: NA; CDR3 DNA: TGTGCCACCAGCAGGCAAACGGCAGGGGATGATGAAGCTTTCTTT; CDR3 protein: CATSRQTAGDDEAFF